This section outlines one T cell receptor (beta chain) sequence together with its context. Its specificity is unknown. One end of the junction does not line up with germline, which may come from a read error. The CDR3 length is 13 residues. Germline loops: CDR1 SQVTM, CDR2 ANQGSEA. This record belongs to a study of tumor and adjacent non-tumor tissue in lung cancer. Overall study: The cohort had about 12 adenocarcinoma, a couple of squamous cell and 1 small cell patients. General study points: Compared with tumor, normal lung showed significantly lower TCR diversity.

RNA was extracted from bulk tissue without any cell sorting. Distant lung tissue was collected more than 3 cm away from the tumor edge. A modified ARM-PCR protocol with three rounds of nested PCR amplified TCRbeta. TCRdb ran MiXCR on the multiplex PCR reads and lists one entry per CDR3 protein. The sample consists of roughly 75,000 distinct CDR3 sequences, around 70% of them appearing once. This TCR came from a woman in her forties or fifties with non-small cell lung cancer. The rearrangement uses TRBV29-1 and TRBJ2-1; tentatively, D is TRBD2 (5 bases). Sequencing used distant non-tumor lung tissue. The CDR3 protein is CSTGVGSYNKQSF. CDR3 nucleotide sequence: TGCAGCACCGGGGTAGGGTCCTACAATAAGCAGTCCTTC.